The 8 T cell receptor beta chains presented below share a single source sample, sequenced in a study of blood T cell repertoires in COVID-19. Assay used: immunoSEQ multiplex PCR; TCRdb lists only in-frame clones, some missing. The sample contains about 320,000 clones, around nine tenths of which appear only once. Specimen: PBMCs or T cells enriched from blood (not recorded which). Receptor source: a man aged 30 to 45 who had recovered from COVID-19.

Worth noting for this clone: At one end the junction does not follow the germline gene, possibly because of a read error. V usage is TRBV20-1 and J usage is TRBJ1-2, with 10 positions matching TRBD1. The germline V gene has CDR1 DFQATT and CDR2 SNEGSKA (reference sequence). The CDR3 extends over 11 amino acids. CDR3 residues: CSARGTGEVGF. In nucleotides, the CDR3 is TGCAGTGCTCGAGGGACAGGGGAGGTTGGATTC.

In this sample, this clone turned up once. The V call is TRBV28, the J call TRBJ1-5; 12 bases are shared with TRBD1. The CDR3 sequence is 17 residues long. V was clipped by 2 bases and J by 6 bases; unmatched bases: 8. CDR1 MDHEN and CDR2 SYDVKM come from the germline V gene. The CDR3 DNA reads TGTGCCAGCAGTTTAGGAGCGGGGACAGGGGGCTTTCAGCCCCAGCATTTT. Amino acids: CASSLGAGTGGFQPQHF.

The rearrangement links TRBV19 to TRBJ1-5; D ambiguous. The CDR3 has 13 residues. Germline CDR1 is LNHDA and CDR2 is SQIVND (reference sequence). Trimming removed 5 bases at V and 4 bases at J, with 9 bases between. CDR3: CASSFQHNQPQHF. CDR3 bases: TGTGCCAGTAGTTTTCAACATAATCAGCCCCAGCATTTT.

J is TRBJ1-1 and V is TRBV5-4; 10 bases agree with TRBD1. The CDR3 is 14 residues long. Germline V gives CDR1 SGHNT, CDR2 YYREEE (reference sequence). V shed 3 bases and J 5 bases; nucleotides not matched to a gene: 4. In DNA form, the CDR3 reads TGTGCCAGCAGCTGGGACAGGGGAGGGACTGAAGCTTTCTTT. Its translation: CASSWDRGGTEAFF.

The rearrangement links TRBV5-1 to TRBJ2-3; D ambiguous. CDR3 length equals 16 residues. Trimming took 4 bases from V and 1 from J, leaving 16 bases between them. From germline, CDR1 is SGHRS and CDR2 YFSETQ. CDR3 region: CASSPRLNRRTDTQYF. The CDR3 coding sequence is TGCGCCAGCAGCCCACGACTCAATCGACGCACAGATACGCAGTATTTT.

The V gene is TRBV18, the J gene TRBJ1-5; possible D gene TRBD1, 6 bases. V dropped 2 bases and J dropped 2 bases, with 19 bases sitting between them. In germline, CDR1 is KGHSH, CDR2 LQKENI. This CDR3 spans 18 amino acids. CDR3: CASSPYRVASSGNQPQHF. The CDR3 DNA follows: TGTGCCAGCTCACCATACAGGGTAGCATCGAGTGGCAATCAGCCCCAGCATTTT.

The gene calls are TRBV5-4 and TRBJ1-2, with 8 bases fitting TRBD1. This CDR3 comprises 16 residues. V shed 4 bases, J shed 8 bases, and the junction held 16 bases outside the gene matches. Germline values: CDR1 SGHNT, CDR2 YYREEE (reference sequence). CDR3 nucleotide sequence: TGTGCCAGCAGCCAAGGTCCGGGACCGACAGGGGACGGCTACACCTTC. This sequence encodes CASSQGPGPTGDGYTF.

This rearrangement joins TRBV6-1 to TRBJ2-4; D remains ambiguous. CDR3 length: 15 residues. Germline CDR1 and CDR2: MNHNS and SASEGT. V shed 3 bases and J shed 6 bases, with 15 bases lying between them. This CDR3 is CASSDGLVRLNIQYF. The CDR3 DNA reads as TGTGCCAGCAGTGATGGCCTGGTGAGGTTAAACATTCAGTACTTC.